Each of the 24 T cell receptor beta chains below was sequenced from the same sample in a study of OX40 agonist ivuxolimab in advanced cancers. Sequencing used immunoSEQ multiplex PCR; TCRdb keeps in-frame clones, though not all of them. The sample lists about 50,000 clones, 87% occurring once. The sample in question was CD4+ or CD8+ T cells sorted from blood, obtained in a trial of the OX40 agonist ivuxolimab. The receptors come from an adult with an advanced solid tumor such as melanoma, head and neck, liver or kidney cancer.

The V and J genes are TRBV5-4 and TRBJ2-7; 12 nucleotides agree with TRBD2. Trimming at V came to 3 bases and at J to 3 bases, leaving 7 bases not matched to a gene. The CDR3 runs to 16 residues. Germline CDR1 is SGHNT and CDR2 is YYREEE (reference sequence). This CDR3 reads CASSSPSTSGSYEQYF. The DNA of the CDR3 is TGTGCCAGCAGCTCCCCCTCGACTAGCGGGAGCTACGAGCAGTACTTC.

The CDR3 region is CAMSGTGGPEQYF. The DNA of the CDR3 is TGTGCCATGAGCGGGACAGGGGGCCCCGAGCAGTACTTC. The gene calls are TRBV10-3 and TRBJ2-7; 12 nucleotides line up with TRBD1. Germline values: CDR1 ENHRY, CDR2 SYGVKD. The CDR3 has 13 residues. Trimming at V came to 9 bases and at J to 6 bases, leaving 6 bases not matched to a gene.

The rearrangement uses TRBV6-1 and TRBJ1-5; unclear D gene. This CDR3 spans 15 amino acids. V was clipped by 8 bases and J by 2 bases, with 16 bases between them. The V gene's germline CDR1 is MNHNS and CDR2 SASEGT. This chain's CDR3 is CASLDYPVGNQPQHF. The CDR3 DNA reads TGTGCCAGCCTGGACTACCCGGTGGGCAATCAGCCCCAGCATTTT.

This chain joins TRBV2 and TRBJ2-1, with 10 bases identical to TRBD1. With 6 bases clipped from V and 4 bases from J, the junction kept 6 bases outside the gene matches. CDR3 length equals 15 residues. In germline, CDR1 is SNHLY, CDR2 FYNNEI. The CDR3 region has the DNA TGTGCCAGCAGAGACGGGACAGGGGATTACAATGAGCAGTTCTTC. This translates into CASRDGTGDYNEQFF. Supplemented by reference TRBV2 and TRBJ2-1, the full variable domain reads EPEVTQTPSHQVTQMGQEVILRCVPISNHLYFYWYRQILGQKVEFLVSFYNNEISEKSEIFDDQFSVERPDGSNFTLKIRSTKLEDSAMYFCASRDGTGDYNEQFFGPGTRLTVL.

Remarks on this clone: At one boundary the junction diverges from the germline segment, which might be a read error. The chain is built from TRBV27 and TRBJ2-7; no firm D call. The CDR3 runs to 14 residues. The germline gives CDR1 MNHEY, CDR2 SMNVEV (reference sequence). The CDR3 reads CASSLRYSSHEQYF. Written as DNA, the CDR3 is TGTGCCAGCAGTTTAAGGTATAGCTCCCACGAGCAGTACTTC.

The chain recombines TRBV28 with TRBJ1-2; D not resolved. The ends were cut back, 6 bases at V and 2 bases at J, with 19 bases in the middle. In germline, CDR1 is MDHEN, CDR2 SYDVKM. The CDR3 is 16 residues long. The CDR3 sequence: CASSGPGRSSNYGYTF. The CDR3 nucleotides are TGTGCCAGCAGCGGGCCCGGACGGTCGAGCAACTATGGCTACACCTTC.

The chain combines TRBV6-1 with TRBJ2-4; TRBD1 or TRBD2 may be the D gene (5 bases each). The V end lost 0 bases, the J end lost 16 bases, and 16 bases lay between the germline ends. This CDR3 has 13 residues. Germline loops: CDR1 MNHNS, CDR2 SASEGT. CDR3 amino acids: CASSEAKGTVIYF. The CDR3, as DNA: TGTGCCAGCAGTGAAGCAAAGGGGACGGTGATTTACTTC.

This clone was detected only once. The V gene is TRBV4-1, the J gene TRBJ2-2, with 8 bases that match TRBD1. There are 17 residues in the CDR3. CDR1 is MGHRA, CDR2 YSYEKL, per germline. Trimming cost V 3 bases and J 0 bases; bases outside gene matches: 6. The CDR3 DNA sequence: TGCGCCAGCAGCCAGTTCAGGGGGCAAGCGAACACCGGGGAGCTGTTTTTT. Translated: CASSQFRGQANTGELFF.

V and J are TRBV29-1 and TRBJ2-1; 8 nucleotides line up with TRBD1. With 6 bases clipped from V and 2 bases from J, the junction kept 3 bases outside the gene matches. The CDR3 is 13 residues long. Germline V gene lookup returns CDR1 SQVTM and CDR2 ANQGSEA. The CDR3 here is CSVDRGTYNEQFF. The CDR3, as DNA: TGCAGCGTAGACAGGGGCACCTACAATGAGCAGTTCTTC.

The genes are TRBV28 and TRBJ2-3, with 9 nucleotides matching TRBD2. The CDR3 is made up of 17 amino acids. Germline CDR1 is MDHEN and CDR2 is SYDVKM. Trimming took 2 bases from V and 3 from J; bases not matched to a gene: 9. CDR3 coding DNA: TGTGCCAGCAGTTTACCTCTTGGCGGGAGGGTAACAGATACGCAGTATTTT. Translation gives CASSLPLGGRVTDTQYF.

V gene TRBV10-2 combines with J gene TRBJ2-3; 9 nucleotides match TRBD2. Looked up from germline, CDR1 is WSHSY and CDR2 is SAAADI. The J segment lost 1 base and the V segment lost 4 bases, leaving 12 bases of the junction unmatched. The CDR3 consists of 18 residues. Written as DNA, the CDR3 is TGCGCCAGCAGTGGCCCCGGGACTAGCAGGAGACGCACAGATACGCAGTATTTT. The encoded protein is CASSGPGTSRRRTDTQYF.

The chain employs TRBV30 and TRBJ1-3; the D is unclear. This CDR3 spans 12 amino acids. Germline loops: CDR1 GTSNPN, CDR2 SVGIG (reference sequence). Trimming left V 2 bases short and J 4 bases short, with 6 bases between. CDR3 amino acids: CAWSLGGNTIYF. The CDR3 coding sequence is TGTGCCTGGAGTCTTGGGGGAAACACCATATATTTT.

This clone was seen only once. V is TRBV30 and J is TRBJ2-5; possibly TRBD1 for D (6 bases). Trimming pared 5 bases from V and 3 bases from J, leaving 13 bases between. Germline assignment: CDR1 GTSNPN and CDR2 SVGIG (reference sequence). This CDR3 is 13 amino acids long. CDR3 residues: CAWLIGQKETQYF. The CDR3 DNA sequence: TGTGCCTGGTTAATCGGACAGAAAGAGACCCAGTACTTC.

The CDR3 sequence: CASSAQGAFSHEQFF. DNA of the CDR3: TGTGCCAGCAGTGCACAGGGGGCCTTTTCTCATGAGCAGTTCTTC. The chain carries TRBV7-9 and TRBJ2-1; TRBD1 matches 9 bases. CDR3 length equals 15 residues. J gave up 8 bases and V 6 bases, and 11 bases lay outside the gene matches. Germline values: CDR1 SEHNR, CDR2 FQNEAQ (reference sequence). The full variable domain, with the rest looked up from reference TRBV7-9 and TRBJ2-1, is DTGVSQNPRHKITKRGQNVTFRCDPISEHNRLYWYRQTLGQGPEFLTYFQNEAQLEKSRLLSDRFSAERPKGSFSTLEIQRTEQGDSAMYLCASSAQGAFSHEQFFGPGTRLTVL.

The V gene is TRBV7-8, the J gene TRBJ2-7, with a tentative D call TRBD2 (6 bases). V was cut by 5 bases and J by 2 bases, with 16 bases left in between. Germline lookup yields CDR1 SGHVS and CDR2 FQNEAQ. The CDR3 has 15 residues. CDR3 nucleotide sequence: TGTGCCAGCAGCCTCCGGGGTAGCGGAGCCTACGAGCAGTACTTC. It specifies CASSLRGSGAYEQYF.

J is TRBJ2-1 and V is TRBV19, with 16 bases matching TRBD2. The CDR3 extends over 16 amino acids. Germline V lookup: CDR1 LNHDA, CDR2 SQIVND (reference sequence). V lost 4 bases, J lost 8 bases, and 5 bases stayed unmatched. The DNA of the CDR3 is TGTGCCAGTAGTAGGGGACTAGCGGGAGGGCCCGATGAGCAGTTCTTC. Its translation is CASSRGLAGGPDEQFF. Variable domain in full (rest from reference TRBV19 and TRBJ2-1): DGGITQSPKYLFRKEGQNVTLSCEQNLNHDAMYWYRQDPGQGLRLIYYSQIVNDFQKGDIAEGYSVSREKKESFPLTVTSAQKNPTAFYLCASSRGLAGGPDEQFFGPGTRLTVL.

The chain employs TRBV6-1 and TRBJ2-7; D is uncertain. CDR3 length: 11 residues. Trimming pared 2 bases from V and 5 bases from J, leaving 4 bases between. Per germline, CDR1 MNHNS and CDR2 SASEGT. The CDR3 DNA reads as TGTGCCAGCAGTGAACTCGACGAGCAGTACTTC. As protein: CASSELDEQYF.

This chain connects TRBV6-1 to TRBJ2-7, with 9 bases aligning to TRBD1. Germline CDR1 and CDR2: MNHNS and SASEGT. There are 17 residues in the CDR3. After removal of 0 bases from V and 4 bases from J, the junction contained 10 bases not matched to a gene. This CDR3 reads CASSEAHGTGMGYEQYF. CDR3 in DNA: TGTGCCAGCAGTGAAGCGCATGGGACAGGGATGGGGTACGAGCAGTACTTC.

This rearrangement joins TRBV27 to TRBJ2-7; D is unclear. The CDR3 sequence is 12 residues long. In germline, CDR1 is MNHEY, CDR2 SMNVEV (reference sequence). V lost 6 bases to trimming and J lost 4 bases, with 10 bases between them. The CDR3 sequence: CASRNPRYEQYF. The CDR3 coding sequence is TGTGCCAGCAGGAATCCCAGATACGAGCAGTACTTC.

The chain has TRBV19 and TRBJ2-6, with 10 bases fitting TRBD1. The germline gives CDR1 LNHDA, CDR2 SQIVND (reference sequence). Germline trimming cut 3 bases from V and 4 bases from J; bases unmatched to any gene: 9. The CDR3 sequence is 18 residues long. CDR3 DNA: TGTGCCAGTAGTATCGAGGGGACAGGGGCGCGAGGGGCCAACGTCCTGACTTTC. Translation gives CASSIEGTGARGANVLTF.

This clone was observed a few times. The rearrangement links TRBV6-1 to TRBJ2-7, with 9 nucleotides matching TRBD2. CDR3 length: 14 amino acids. Germline CDR1 and CDR2: MNHNS and SASEGT. J gave up 4 bases and V 10 bases, and 11 bases lay outside the gene matches. The CDR3 spells CATSLAGVQYEQYF. The CDR3 DNA sequence: TGTGCCACCTCCTTAGCGGGAGTTCAGTACGAGCAGTACTTC.

In this sample, this clone turned up once. The chain employs TRBV2 and TRBJ2-1; a weak D match, TRBD1 (5 bases). From germline, CDR1 is SNHLY and CDR2 FYNNEI. CDR3 size: 13 residues. Deletions cut 3 bases from V and 5 bases from J, with 8 bases between. The CDR3 loop is CASSEDINNEQFF. The CDR3 DNA reads as TGTGCCAGCAGTGAGGACATCAACAATGAGCAGTTCTTC. The full variable domain, in which reference TRBV2 and TRBJ2-1 provide the parts outside the CDR3, is EPEVTQTPSHQVTQMGQEVILRCVPISNHLYFYWYRQILGQKVEFLVSFYNNEISEKSEIFDDQFSVERPDGSNFTLKIRSTKLEDSAMYFCASSEDINNEQFFGPGTRLTVL.

This chain joins TRBV5-1 and TRBJ2-2; D is unresolved. Trimming took off 0 bases at V and 3 bases at J, with 6 bases between the two ends. The length of the CDR3 is 14 residues. The germline gives CDR1 SGHRS, CDR2 YFSETQ. The CDR3 loop is CASSLAPHTGELFF. CDR3 sequence (DNA): TGCGCCAGCAGCTTGGCGCCCCACACCGGGGAGCTGTTTTTT.

This clone was observed a handful of times. The chain links TRBV11-2 to TRBJ2-7, with a possible D match to TRBD2 (6 bases). Germline CDR1 and CDR2: SGHAT and FQNNGV. CDR3 length equals 13 residues. Trimming removed 5 bases from V and 3 bases from J, with 11 bases in between. The CDR3, as DNA: TGTGCCAGCAGCGTCCCCGGGAGCTACGAGCAGTACTTC. Protein: CASSVPGSYEQYF.